The 21 T cell receptor beta chains presented below share a single source sample, sequenced in a study of cytomegalovirus exposure and HLA in healthy donors. The primer mix had 60 Vbeta and 13 Jbeta primers. TCRdb's copy holds only in-frame clones and misses some; the assay was immunoSEQ multiplex PCR. The table shows roughly 110,000 clones, with over 75% occurring only once. Sequencing was carried out using PBMCs. Every receptor here comes from a woman aged 25 to 39 in good health and CMV-seropositive.

A single count supports this clone. This CDR3 is CASSSWDSNEKLFF. The CDR3 nucleotides are TGTGCCAGCAGTTCTTGGGACAGTAATGAAAAACTGTTTTTT. The rearrangement uses TRBV2 and TRBJ1-4; 7 positions agree with TRBD1. The CDR3 is 14 amino acids. CDR1 SNHLY and CDR2 FYNNEI come from the germline V gene. Losses at the gene ends were 5 bases for V and 4 bases for J; bases not matched to a gene: 4.

The V call is TRBV30, the J call TRBJ1-6; D is perhaps TRBD1 (5 bases). The CDR3 is 16 amino acids. Germline CDR1 and CDR2: GTSNPN and SVGIG (reference sequence). V was cut by 0 bases and J by 2 bases, with 11 bases left in between. CDR3 nucleotide sequence: TGTGCCTGGAGTGTGAGTCCAGGGCCCTATAATTCACCCCTCCACTTT. As protein: CAWSVSPGPYNSPLHF. Combining the CDR3 with reference TRBV30 and TRBJ1-6 gives the whole variable domain SQTIHQWPATLVQPVGSPLSLECTVEGTSNPNLYWYRQAAGRGLQLLFYSVGIGQISSEVPQNLSASRPQDRQFILSSKKLLLSDSGFYLCAWSVSPGPYNSPLHFGNGTRLTVT.

The chain has TRBV27 and TRBJ2-1; TRBD2 agrees at 11 bases. Germline CDR1 and CDR2: MNHEY and SMNVEV (reference sequence). CDR3 length equals 14 residues. The trim removed 5 bases at V and 9 bases at J, leaving 6 bases unmatched. The CDR3 protein is CASSPGLAGFEQFF. CDR3 in DNA: TGTGCCAGCAGTCCCGGACTAGCGGGCTTTGAGCAGTTCTTC.

This sequence joins TRBV27 and TRBJ1-5; D unclear. CDR1 MNHEY and CDR2 SMNVEV come from the germline V gene (reference sequence). V lost 3 bases, J lost 1 base, and 10 bases lay in between. The CDR3 has 15 amino acids. CDR3 coding DNA: TGTGCCAGCAGTTTCTCCGGGTTGAGCAATCAGCCCCAGCATTTT. Its translation: CASSFSGLSNQPQHF.

The CDR3 reads CASTEVGGQGDYGYTF. CDR3 sequence (DNA): TGTGCCAGTACTGAGGTCGGGGGACAGGGGGATTATGGCTACACCTTC. This chain uses TRBV19 with TRBJ1-2; 11 nucleotides align to TRBD1. The CDR3 runs to 16 residues. Trimming took 7 bases from V and 5 from J; bases not matched to a gene: 12. The germline gives CDR1 LNHDA, CDR2 SQIVND (reference sequence).

J is TRBJ2-1 and V is TRBV6-1; 7 bases map to TRBD1. With V trimmed by 10 bases and J by 3 bases, 6 bases remained unmatched. The CDR3 consists of 13 residues. CDR1 and CDR2 (germline): MNHNS, SASEGT. The CDR3 DNA follows: TGTGCCATTAGAGCAGGGGGCTACAATGAGCAGTTCTTC. This codes for CAIRAGGYNEQFF.

This clone was seen more than once but under ten times. This chain connects TRBV14 to TRBJ2-7; the D gene is possibly TRBD2 (6 bases). Germline CDR1 SGHDN, CDR2 FVKESK. The CDR3 spans 12 residues. The V and J ends lost 3 bases and 6 bases respectively, with 9 bases between them. Here the CDR3 reads CASSHGRAEQYF. CDR3 sequence (DNA): TGTGCCAGCAGCCACGGGAGAGCCGAGCAGTACTTC.

This clone was recorded only once. CDR3 in DNA: TGTGCCAGCAGCGTAGGAGGGGAGCAGTTCTTC. Encoded protein: CASSVGGEQFF. This chain joins TRBV9 and TRBJ2-1, with D possibly being TRBD2 (5 bases). The germline gives CDR1 SGDLS, CDR2 YYNGEE. V lost 0 bases, J lost 10 bases, and 5 bases lay in between. This CDR3 spans 11 amino acids.

This chain joins TRBV5-4 and TRBJ2-5, with a weak D call TRBD1 (5 bases). V was pared by 4 bases and J by 1 base, with 11 bases between. CDR1 is SGHNT, CDR2 YYREEE, per germline (reference sequence). This CDR3 has 14 residues. The CDR3 nucleotides read TGTGCCAGCAGCACTCGACAGACCCAAGAGACCCAGTACTTC. Translated: CASSTRQTQETQYF.

This clone was found once. The genes are TRBV11-3 and TRBJ1-1; D unresolved. The CDR3 totals 14 residues. Germline loops: CDR1 SGHNT, CDR2 YENEEA. V gave up 2 bases and J gave up 4 bases, with 11 bases separating them. The DNA of the CDR3 is TGTGCCAGCAGCTTAATTCTCTCCGGCACTGAAGCTTTCTTT. This translates into CASSLILSGTEAFF.

The genes are TRBV6-1 and TRBJ2-7, with no clear D. Germline CDR1 MNHNS, CDR2 SASEGT. V lost 5 bases, J lost 3 bases, and 8 bases lay in between. This CDR3 spans 12 amino acids. The CDR3 loop is CASSLQDYEQYF. As DNA, the CDR3 is TGTGCCAGCAGTCTTCAGGACTACGAGCAGTACTTC.

V is TRBV7-9 and J is TRBJ1-1; D unclear. The CDR3 consists of 13 residues. The germline CDR1 and CDR2 sequences are SEHNR and FQNEAQ (reference sequence). V shed 6 bases and J shed 8 bases, with 16 bases lying between them. Written as DNA, the CDR3 is TGTGCCAGCAGTTCCGCGCCGGTGAAGGAAGCTTTCTTT. This gives the protein CASSSAPVKEAFF.

There are a few counts of this clone. The rearrangement uses TRBV5-6 and TRBJ1-6; unclear D gene. Germline loops: CDR1 SGHDT, CDR2 YYEEEE. This CDR3 is built from 15 residues. V was shortened by 0 bases and J by 2 bases, with 6 bases between the two germline ends. The CDR3 spells CASSLAEAYNSPLHF. CDR3 nucleotides: TGTGCCAGCAGCTTGGCAGAGGCCTATAATTCACCCCTCCACTTT.

The gene calls are TRBV11-3 and TRBJ2-5; D is possibly TRBD1 (6 bases). Trimming cost V 4 bases and J 4 bases, with 10 bases left between them. This CDR3 comprises 13 residues. Germline lookup yields CDR1 SGHNT and CDR2 YENEEA. The CDR3 DNA reads as TGTGCCAGCAGCTGGGACATAACAGAGACCCAGTACTTC. Protein product: CASSWDITETQYF. Full variable domain (rest looked up from reference TRBV11-3 and TRBJ2-5): EAGVVQSPRYKIIEKKQPVAFWCNPISGHNTLYWYLQNLGQGPELLIRYENEEAVDDSQLPKDRFSAERLKGVDSTLKIQPAELGDSAVYLCASSWDITETQYFGPGTRLLVL.

This clone has just a few counts. The chain joins TRBV6-1 to TRBJ2-7; D is unresolved. The CDR3 has 15 residues. Trimming left V 2 bases short and J 0 bases short, with 11 bases between. Germline loops: CDR1 MNHNS, CDR2 SASEGT. As DNA, the CDR3 is TGTGCCAGCAGTGAATCCCCCCAGTTCTCCTACGAGCAGTACTTC. Translated: CASSESPQFSYEQYF.

The chain combines TRBV6-1 with TRBJ1-2, with 7 nucleotides matching TRBD1. CDR1 is MNHNS and CDR2 is SASEGT in the germline V gene. The V and J ends lost 6 bases and 8 bases, in that order; junction bases with no gene match: 12. The CDR3 has 14 amino acids. The CDR3 nucleotides read TGTGCCAGCAGGACAGGGACCTTCCGTCAAGGCTACACCTTC. Translating gives CASRTGTFRQGYTF.

The V call is TRBV21-1, the J call TRBJ2-5; the table's D call TRBD2 went unverified against the DNA. TRBV21-1 is a documented pseudogene. This CDR3 comprises 15 residues. The CDR3 DNA reads as TGTGCCAGCAGCACCCCCCTTTGGGTAGCGGAGACCCAGTACTTC. Residues: CASSTPLWVAETQYF.

The chain joins TRBV6-1 to TRBJ2-1; 11 bases align to TRBD2. Germline loops: CDR1 MNHNS, CDR2 SASEGT. Trimming removed 6 bases from V and 8 bases from J; junction bases left unmatched: 9. This CDR3 is built from 15 residues. For the CDR3, the DNA is TGTGCCAGCAGCCGTACTAGCGGGAGTATCTATGAGCAGTTCTTC. It translates to CASSRTSGSIYEQFF.

The V and J genes are TRBV6-5 and TRBJ1-1; TRBD1 matches 8 bases. V gave up 7 bases and J gave up 3 bases; unmatched junction bases: 4. The germline V gene has CDR1 MNHEY and CDR2 SVGAGI. The CDR3 contains 13 residues. The CDR3 region has the DNA TGTGCCAGCATCAGACAGGGGTACACTGAAGCTTTCTTT. As protein: CASIRQGYTEAFF.

The chain recombines TRBV7-2 with TRBJ1-2; the match to TRBD1 covers 7 bases. The V gene end was trimmed by 4 bases and the J gene end by 8 bases; junction bases not matched to a gene: 13. Germline CDR1 and CDR2: SGHTA and FQGNSA. This CDR3 is 15 amino acids long. The CDR3 nucleotides are TGTGCCAGCAGCTCGATGCCCGGAACAGGGGTCGGCTACACCTTC. Translated: CASSSMPGTGVGYTF.

The V call is TRBV14, the J call TRBJ2-1; the match to TRBD2 covers 9 bases. CDR3 length: 18 residues. Looked up from germline, CDR1 is SGHDN and CDR2 is FVKESK. V shed 0 bases and J 6 bases; nucleotides not matched to a gene: 12. The CDR3 region has the DNA TGTGCCAGCAGCCAAGATAAACTCGCGGGAGGGTACATCAATGAGCAGTTCTTC. As protein: CASSQDKLAGGYINEQFF.